The 24 T cell receptor beta chains below were found in one sample sequenced in a study of cytomegalovirus exposure and HLA in healthy donors. PCR employed 60 Vbeta and 13 Jbeta primers. Clones were sequenced by immunoSEQ multiplex PCR, and TCRdb holds only the in-frame ones, with some missing. The table has about 190,000 clones, around 75% seen once. The sequenced sample consisted of PBMCs. Source of these receptors: a woman in her 30s in good health and CMV-seropositive.

This chain connects TRBV29-1 to TRBJ2-5, with a tentative D call TRBD1 (6 bases). Matching the DNA end better, TRBJ2-7 makes the J call doubtful. Germline lookup yields CDR1 SQVTM and CDR2 ANQGSEA. The CDR3 runs to 11 residues. The CDR3 loop reads CSVKQGYEQYF. The CDR3 nucleotides read TGCAGCGTTAAACAGGGCTACGAGCAGTACTTC.

The chain has TRBV5-1 and TRBJ1-2; D call uncertain. The V gene's germline CDR1 is SGHRS and CDR2 YFSETQ. The CDR3 covers 16 residues. Deletions cut 0 bases from V and 8 bases from J, with 20 bases between. For the CDR3, the DNA is TGCGCCAGCAGCTTGGAGAGCGGTTCTGGGGTCCGCGGCTACACCTTC. This codes for CASSLESGSGVRGYTF.

This chain uses TRBV6-5 with TRBJ1-1; 8 bases line up with TRBD1. Germline loops: CDR1 MNHEY, CDR2 SVGAGI. V was clipped by 6 bases and J by 0 bases; unmatched bases: 6. The length of the CDR3 is 15 residues. In DNA form, the CDR3 reads TGTGCCAGCAGAGACAGGGGAGGTGTGAACACTGAAGCTTTCTTT. Protein sequence: CASRDRGGVNTEAFF.

This clone has only a few counts. This rearrangement joins TRBV19 to TRBJ1-1, with TRBD1 matching 7 bases. CDR1 is LNHDA and CDR2 is SQIVND in the germline V gene (reference sequence). V lost 4 bases to trimming and J lost 5 bases; unmatched junction nucleotides: 4. This CDR3 region has 13 residues. The CDR3 nucleotides are TGTGCCAGTAGTACGGACAGGCGTACTGAAGCTTTCTTT. It translates to CASSTDRRTEAFF.

This chain joins TRBV4-3 and TRBJ1-1; 9 bases agree with TRBD1. CDR1 and CDR2 (germline): LGHNA, YSLEER. This CDR3 contains 15 residues. V lost 2 bases to trimming and J lost 5 bases; unmatched junction nucleotides: 6. CDR3 region: CASSQTPDRGTEAFF. The CDR3 DNA is TGCGCCAGCAGCCAAACCCCGGACAGGGGAACTGAAGCTTTCTTT.

The rearrangement uses TRBV25-1 and TRBJ2-7, with D hard to call. The CDR3 loop spans 16 amino acids. CDR1 MGHDK and CDR2 SYGVNS come from the germline V gene. The V gene lost 4 bases and the J gene lost 2 bases, with 18 bases spanning the gap. The CDR3 region is CASSASATRSTYEQYF. In nucleotides, the CDR3 is TGTGCCAGCAGTGCCTCGGCGACCCGGAGTACCTACGAGCAGTACTTC.

The V call is TRBV5-1, the J call TRBJ2-4; weak D call: TRBD1 (5 bases). Trimming pared 0 bases from V and 8 bases from J, leaving 15 bases between. The CDR3 is made up of 15 amino acids. CDR1 is SGHRS, CDR2 YFSETQ, per germline. CDR3 protein: CASSLEGQGSDIQYF. The CDR3 DNA is TGCGCCAGCAGCTTGGAGGGGCAGGGAAGCGACATTCAGTACTTC.

This clone has a single count. The V gene is TRBV6-5, the J gene TRBJ1-3; D unresolved. The CDR3 runs 13 residues. V dropped 8 bases and J dropped 2 bases, with 10 bases sitting between them. Germline values: CDR1 MNHEY, CDR2 SVGAGI. The CDR3 spells CASRELTGNTIYF. The CDR3, as DNA: TGTGCCAGCCGGGAGCTAACTGGAAACACCATATATTTT.

The chain is built from TRBV28 and TRBJ2-4; D is perhaps TRBD2 (7 bases). This CDR3 comprises 14 residues. The ends were cut back, 1 base at V and 13 bases at J, with 17 bases in the middle. The germline gives CDR1 MDHEN, CDR2 SYDVKM. This chain's CDR3 is CASSLSYCRGGQYF. CDR3 DNA: TGTGCCAGCAGTTTATCCTACTGCAGGGGAGGGCAGTACTTC.

The chain couples TRBV19 to TRBJ2-7, with 10 positions matching TRBD2. Germline CDR1 is LNHDA and CDR2 is SQIVND (reference sequence). The CDR3 runs to 15 residues. V trimming: 6 bases; J trimming: 4 bases; junction bases outside the gene matches: 9. The CDR3 protein is CASRDLAGAQYEQYF. In DNA form, the CDR3 reads TGTGCCAGTAGGGACCTAGCGGGGGCCCAGTACGAGCAGTACTTC. Complete variable domain (other parts from reference TRBV19 and TRBJ2-7): DGGITQSPKYLFRKEGQNVTLSCEQNLNHDAMYWYRQDPGQGLRLIYYSQIVNDFQKGDIAEGYSVSREKKESFPLTVTSAQKNPTAFYLCASRDLAGAQYEQYFGPGTRLTVT.

The rearrangement links TRBV19 to TRBJ2-1, with TRBD2 identical over 12 bases. CDR1 and CDR2 from the germline V gene are LNHDA and SQIVND (reference sequence). The junction had 9 bases not matched to a gene; V was cut back by 3 bases and J by 9 bases. The length of the CDR3 is 16 residues. The CDR3: CASSIHGLAGRAEQFF. CDR3 sequence (DNA): TGTGCCAGTAGTATCCACGGACTAGCGGGAAGGGCTGAGCAGTTCTTC.

The chain's CDR3 is CASRWRENTGELFF. CDR3 in DNA: TGTGCCAGCAGATGGCGGGAGAATACCGGGGAGCTGTTTTTT. V usage is TRBV2 and J usage is TRBJ2-2; TRBD2 agrees at 7 bases. Germline V CDR1 and CDR2: SNHLY, FYNNEI. With 6 bases clipped from V and 5 bases from J, the junction kept 6 bases outside the gene matches. This CDR3 region has 14 residues.

The chain is built from TRBV11-3 and TRBJ2-7; no firm D call. Trimming stripped 5 bases from V and 7 bases from J, with 12 bases between. Germline assignment: CDR1 SGHNT and CDR2 YENEEA. The CDR3 sequence is 12 residues long. CDR3 residues: CASSLGALEQYF. DNA of the CDR3: TGTGCCAGCAGCCTCGGAGCTTTGGAGCAGTACTTC.

A single count supports this clone. V is TRBV6-5 and J is TRBJ1-2; no definite D call. CDR1 and CDR2 (germline): MNHEY, SVGAGI. V was trimmed by 8 bases and J by 5 bases, leaving 12 bases between them. This CDR3 has 12 amino acids. As DNA, the CDR3 is TGTGCCAGCTCGGGAGGGTTGTATGGCTACACCTTC. It translates to CASSGGLYGYTF.

This chain connects TRBV28 to TRBJ1-5; D perhaps matches TRBD1 (6 bases). V lost 7 bases and J 5 bases, leaving 15 bases between the germline ends. This CDR3 spans 14 amino acids. CDR1 and CDR2 (germline): MDHEN, SYDVKM. The CDR3 DNA reads TGTGCCAGCAAAACGTCTACAGGGCATCAGCCCCAGCATTTT. It specifies CASKTSTGHQPQHF.

J is TRBJ2-5 and V is TRBV7-3; 10 bases agree with TRBD1. The CDR3 sequence is 13 residues long. Germline lookup yields CDR1 SGHTA and CDR2 FQGTGA. The ends lost 4 bases at V and 6 bases at J; junction bases unmatched: 2. The CDR3 loop is CASSWDRGKTQYF. CDR3 DNA sequence: TGTGCCAGCAGCTGGGACAGGGGTAAGACCCAGTACTTC. Filled out from reference TRBV7-3 and TRBJ2-5, the complete variable domain reads GAGVSQTPSNKVTEKGKYVELRCDPISGHTALYWYRQSLGQGPEFLIYFQGTGAADDSGLPNDRFFAVRPEGSVSTLKIQRTERGDSAVYLCASSWDRGKTQYFGPGTRLLVL.

The DNA of the CDR3 is TGTGCCAGCAGTACTGTCCAGGGTGAGCAGTTCTTC. Its protein is CASSTVQGEQFF. The chain has TRBV27 and TRBJ2-1; D is perhaps TRBD1 (5 bases). V was cut by 5 bases and J by 9 bases, with 11 bases left in between. This CDR3 comprises 12 residues. Per germline, CDR1 MNHEY and CDR2 SMNVEV (reference sequence).

The J gene is TRBJ1-4, the V gene TRBV2, with 7 bases fitting TRBD1. This CDR3 spans 14 amino acids. J gave up 11 bases and V 4 bases, and 10 bases lay outside the gene matches. Germline CDR1 and CDR2: SNHLY and FYNNEI. The CDR3, as DNA: TGTGCCAGCAGTGGACAGGGTATTATGGCGAAACTGTTTTTT. Its translation: CASSGQGIMAKLFF.

This chain uses TRBV27 with TRBJ2-7; 7 positions agree with TRBD1. The germline V gene has CDR1 MNHEY and CDR2 SMNVEV (reference sequence). With 7 bases clipped from V and 0 bases from J, the junction kept 6 bases outside the gene matches. The CDR3 consists of 14 residues. The CDR3 coding sequence is TGTGCCAGCACAGGACAGGACAGCTCCTACGAGCAGTACTTC. Amino acids: CASTGQDSSYEQYF.

The V and J genes are TRBV5-6 and TRBJ1-1, with D possibly TRBD1 on 5 matching bases. This CDR3 contains 13 residues. The V gene lost 2 bases and the J gene lost 4 bases, with 9 bases spanning the gap. CDR1 and CDR2 from the germline V gene are SGHDT and YYEEEE. Here the CDR3 DNA reads TGTGCCAGCAGCTTACGACAGTTCACTGAAGCTTTCTTT. Encoded protein: CASSLRQFTEAFF.

V usage is TRBV7-6 and J usage is TRBJ1-1; D ambiguous. Germline V gives CDR1 SGHVS, CDR2 FNYEAQ. Trimming cost V 1 base and J 4 bases, with 10 bases left between them. The CDR3 loop spans 14 amino acids. The CDR3 region is CASSLETGLTEAFF. The CDR3 DNA reads TGTGCCAGCAGCTTAGAAACGGGTCTCACTGAAGCTTTCTTT.

CDR3 sequence (DNA): TGTGCCAGCAGCCCGACAGGGAGTTCCACTGAAGCTTTCTTT. It encodes CASSPTGSSTEAFF. This rearrangement joins TRBV2 to TRBJ1-1; TRBD1 matches at 7 bases. The CDR3 is 14 amino acids. The J segment lost 4 bases and the V segment lost 6 bases, leaving 8 bases of the junction unmatched. Germline-derived CDR1 and CDR2 are SNHLY and FYNNEI. Based on the CDR3 plus reference TRBV2 and TRBJ1-1, the full variable domain is EPEVTQTPSHQVTQMGQEVILRCVPISNHLYFYWYRQILGQKVEFLVSFYNNEISEKSEIFDDQFSVERPDGSNFTLKIRSTKLEDSAMYFCASSPTGSSTEAFFGQGTRLTVV.

The chain has TRBV13 and TRBJ2-3, with a tentative D call TRBD1 (6 bases). The CDR3 has 14 residues. Per the germline V gene, CDR1 is PRHDT and CDR2 is FYEKMQ (reference sequence). The V end lost 5 bases, the J end lost 2 bases, and 11 bases lay between the germline ends. The CDR3 DNA is TGTGCCAGCAGCGGCAGGGACAACACAGATACGCAGTATTTT. Translation gives CASSGRDNTDTQYF.

The chain has TRBV13 and TRBJ2-7; weak D call: TRBD1 (5 bases). With 8 bases removed from V and 6 bases from J, the gap between germline ends came to 20 bases. The CDR3 has 14 amino acids. The V gene's germline CDR1 is PRHDT and CDR2 FYEKMQ (reference sequence). Written as DNA, the CDR3 is TGTGCCAGCGGATACCAGGGTAGGACGGGCGAGCAGTACTTC. Translated: CASGYQGRTGEQYF.